Shown below are 3 T cell receptor beta chains from a single sample sequenced in a study of tumor-infiltrating lymphocytes in glioblastoma multiforme. Multiple V-beta primers and a C-beta primer amplified TCRB from RNA. Using its own MiXCR run on the multiplex PCR reads, TCRdb lists one record per CDR3 protein. The sample yields tens of thousands of distinct CDR3 sequences, about 64% seen once. Material for sequencing was brain tumor tissue. These receptors were collected from a male donor with glioblastoma.

Of note for this clonotype: The junction shows a germline mismatch at one end, possibly a read error. This chain links TRBV6-5 with TRBJ1-2, with D possibly TRBD1 on 6 matching bases. The germline V gene encodes CDR1 MNHEY and CDR2 SVGAGI. The CDR3 extends over 16 amino acids. The chain's CDR3 is CASSYSYAGVVYGYTF. CDR3 bases: TGTGCGAGCAGTTACTCGTATGCAGGGGTAGTCTATGGCTACACCTTC.

Remarks on this clonotype: This may be a read error: a much more frequent sequence differs by one nucleotide. The J gene is TRBJ2-7, the V gene TRBV6-6, with 10 nucleotides matching TRBD2. The CDR3 spans 16 residues. The V and J ends lost 8 bases and 0 bases, in that order; junction bases with no gene match: 10. Germline values: CDR1 MNHNY, CDR2 SVGAGI (reference sequence). The CDR3 sequence is CASGAGTSGTSYEQYF. The CDR3 coding sequence is TGTGCCAGCGGTGCAGGAACTAGCGGGACCTCCTACGAGCAGTACTTC.

This clonotype was observed a few times. The rearrangement links TRBV11-3 to TRBJ2-2; TRBD1 or TRBD2 may be the D gene (5 bases each). The CDR3 runs to 15 residues. Trimming shortened V by 5 bases and J by 6 bases, and 16 bases separated the two germline ends. In germline, CDR1 is SGHNT, CDR2 YENEEA. The DNA of the CDR3 is TGTGCCAGCAGCCGTAGAGGGGCCCAGGCCGGGGAGCTGTTTTTT. Amino acids: CASSRRGAQAGELFF.